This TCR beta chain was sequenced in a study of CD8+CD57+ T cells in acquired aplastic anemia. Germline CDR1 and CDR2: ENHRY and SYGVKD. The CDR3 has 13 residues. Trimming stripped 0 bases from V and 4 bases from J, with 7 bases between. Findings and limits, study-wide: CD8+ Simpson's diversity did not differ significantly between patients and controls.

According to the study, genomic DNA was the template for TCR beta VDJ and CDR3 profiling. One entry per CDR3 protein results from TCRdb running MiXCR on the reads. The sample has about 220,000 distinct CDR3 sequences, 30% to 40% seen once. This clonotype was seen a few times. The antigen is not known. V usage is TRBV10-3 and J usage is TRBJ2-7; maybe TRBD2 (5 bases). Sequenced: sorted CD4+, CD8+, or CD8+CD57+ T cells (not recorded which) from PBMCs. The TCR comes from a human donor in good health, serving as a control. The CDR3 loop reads CAISESSAYEQYF. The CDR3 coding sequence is TGTGCCATCAGTGAGTCTAGCGCGTACGAGCAGTACTTC.